This entry lists 9 T cell receptor beta chains sequenced from one sample in a study of T cell responses to AZD1222 COVID-19 vaccine. Sequencing used immunoSEQ multiplex PCR; TCRdb keeps in-frame clones, though not all of them. The table lists some 170,000 clones, 91% of them singletons, with approximately 1.7% in the top ten. Sample: peripheral blood, taken 28 days after the second AZD1222 dose. The receptors originated from an adult who received the AZD1222 COVID-19 vaccine.

This clone turned up a few times. V is TRBV6-1 and J is TRBJ1-5, with D possibly TRBD1 on 6 matching bases. This CDR3 region has 15 residues. V was cut by 1 base and J by 7 bases, with 14 bases left in between. Germline values: CDR1 MNHNS, CDR2 SASEGT. The CDR3 region is CASSEGRTGNQPQHF. The CDR3 region has the DNA TGTGCCAGCAGTGAAGGACGAACAGGGAACCAGCCCCAGCATTTT.

V is TRBV11-3 and J is TRBJ2-1; 9 bases are shared with TRBD1. Germline trimming cut 5 bases from V and 3 bases from J; bases unmatched to any gene: 8. CDR1 and CDR2 from the germline V gene are SGHNT and YENEEA. The CDR3 spans 16 residues. CDR3 protein: CASSRGQGNLYNEQFF. CDR3 nucleotides: TGTGCCAGCAGCCGGGGACAGGGAAACCTCTACAATGAGCAGTTCTTC.

V and J are TRBV19 and TRBJ1-2; no firm D call. Between the trimmed V and J ends, which lost 4 bases and 3 bases, there was a span of 9 bases. CDR1 is LNHDA, CDR2 SQIVND, per germline (reference sequence). The CDR3 length is 13 residues. CDR3 bases: TGTGCCAGTAGTAGGACGGTGGACTATGGCTACACCTTC. It yields the protein CASSRTVDYGYTF.

This clone was recorded once. This chain connects TRBV19 to TRBJ1-2; D is undetermined. CDR1 and CDR2 from the germline V gene are LNHDA and SQIVND (reference sequence). V lost 6 bases to trimming and J lost 4 bases, with 6 bases between them. This CDR3 comprises 11 residues. The CDR3 protein is CASRQPYGYTF. The CDR3 DNA follows: TGTGCCAGTAGGCAGCCCTATGGCTACACCTTC.

The CDR3 DNA is TGTGCCAGCAGCTTAACGTCGGAGGGCACCATATATTTT. It translates to CASSLTSEGTIYF. V gene TRBV7-3 combines with J gene TRBJ1-3; D ambiguous. This CDR3 comprises 13 residues. Germline CDR1 reads SGHTA; CDR2 reads FQGTGA. V gave up 0 bases and J gave up 9 bases, with 9 bases separating them.

This chain uses TRBV6-5 with TRBJ2-7; 7 bases match TRBD1. Germline V gene lookup returns CDR1 MNHEY and CDR2 SVGAGI. Losses at the gene ends were 7 bases for V and 3 bases for J; bases not matched to a gene: 12. This CDR3 is built from 15 residues. The CDR3 reads CASTLTGDRDYEQYF. The CDR3 coding sequence is TGTGCCAGCACCCTCACCGGTGACAGGGACTACGAGCAGTACTTC.

The V call is TRBV7-9, the J call TRBJ2-7; D may be TRBD1 (6 bases). The germline V gene encodes CDR1 SEHNR and CDR2 FQNEAQ (reference sequence). The CDR3 contains 15 residues. Trimming cost V 4 bases and J 4 bases, with 17 bases left between them. CDR3 DNA sequence: TGTGCCAGCAGCTACGCTGGGGGCCGACAGTACGAGCAGTACTTC. This encodes CASSYAGGRQYEQYF.

The chain carries TRBV18 and TRBJ2-7; tentatively, D is TRBD2 (6 bases). With 4 bases removed from V and 4 bases from J, the gap between germline ends came to 14 bases. This CDR3 comprises 14 residues. CDR1 is KGHSH and CDR2 is LQKENI in the germline V gene. The CDR3 protein is CASSRVSGSYEQYF. DNA of the CDR3: TGTGCCAGCTCACGAGTAAGCGGGTCATACGAGCAGTACTTC.

The chain employs TRBV5-4 and TRBJ1-2; TRBD1 is a possible D gene (5 bases). The V end lost 5 bases, the J end lost 2 bases, and 13 bases lay between the germline ends. Per the germline V gene, CDR1 is SGHNT and CDR2 is YYREEE (reference sequence). The CDR3 extends over 14 amino acids. The CDR3 sequence: CASSTGGGNYGYTF. DNA for the CDR3: TGTGCCAGCAGTACCGGGGGTGGGAACTATGGCTACACCTTC.